The 6 T cell receptor beta chains presented below share a single source sample, sequenced in a study of T-cell reconstitution after alpha-beta-depleted transplantation in children. Preparation of the TCRbeta library involved a method that used unique molecular identifiers. TCRdb itself ran the PCR reads through MiXCR, one entry per CDR3 protein. The top ten hold 11% of the sample, which has roughly 310,000 distinct CDR3 sequences, more than 20% seen once. Sequenced here: PBMCs, mostly from graft donor cells, sampled 180 days after TCRalphabeta/CD19-depleted stem cell transplant. These receptors originate from a male patient under 18 who had a stem cell transplant for acute lymphoblastic leukemia, so the T cells may come from the graft donor.

This clonotype has only a few counts. This rearrangement joins TRBV4-1 to TRBJ2-7; the match to TRBD2 covers 8 bases. CDR1 and CDR2 from the germline V gene are MGHRA and YSYEKL. The trim removed 0 bases at V and 3 bases at J, leaving 4 bases unmatched. The CDR3 totals 15 residues. Here the CDR3 reads CASSQDRTSGYEQYF. The CDR3 DNA reads as TGCGCCAGCAGCCAAGATCGAACTAGCGGCTACGAGCAGTACTTC.

This clonotype has a handful of counts. The chain carries TRBV5-1 and TRBJ1-1, with D hard to call. V lost 7 bases to trimming and J lost 3 bases, with 4 bases between them. The CDR3 consists of 10 residues. CDR1 is SGHRS and CDR2 is YFSETQ in the germline V gene. The CDR3 region is CASQHTEAFF. The CDR3 nucleotides read TGCGCCAGCCAGCACACTGAAGCTTTCTTT.

The sample holds a few counts of this clonotype. The chain employs TRBV12-3 or TRBV12-4 and TRBJ2-5; possibly TRBD1 or TRBD2 for D (7 bases each). The V end was cut by 2 bases, the J end by 4 bases, with 17 bases between. This CDR3 has 16 residues. The CDR3, as DNA: TGTGCCAGCAGTTTATGGGAGGGGGCCCCAGGAGAGACCCAGTACTTC. Translation: CASSLWEGAPGETQYF.

Notes on this clonotype: It is likely a read error, because the conserved phenylalanine at the end of the CDR3 is missing. V is TRBV9 and J is TRBJ1-2; tentatively, D is TRBD1 (5 bases). The CDR3 is 14 residues long. V lost 6 bases to trimming and J lost 8 bases, with 20 bases between them. Germline CDR1 is SGDLS and CDR2 is YYNGEE. The CDR3 sequence is CASNNRPQAGGYTL. The CDR3 nucleotides read TGTGCCAGCAACAACAGACCACAGGCGGGCGGCTACACCCTC.

This chain connects TRBV2 to TRBJ2-3; D might be TRBD2 (5 bases). The CDR3 has 12 residues. From germline, CDR1 is SNHLY and CDR2 FYNNEI. V was cut by 6 bases and J by 6 bases, with 10 bases left in between. The CDR3 protein is CASRPLDDTQYF. In DNA, the CDR3 is TGTGCCAGCAGACCACTAGACGATACGCAGTATTTT.

V and J are TRBV11-3 and TRBJ2-3; no firm D call. Germline V gene sequence: CDR1 SGHNT, CDR2 YENEEA. Trimming pared 0 bases from V and 7 bases from J, leaving 8 bases between. The CDR3 length is 13 residues. The CDR3 bases are TGTGCCAGCAGCTTAGATGCAATCAATACGCAGTATTTT. This encodes CASSLDAINTQYF.